The rows below give T cell receptor beta chains drawn from one sample of a study of blood T cell repertoires in COVID-19. The method was immunoSEQ multiplex PCR; TCRdb's version includes in-frame clones alone and lacks a portion of them. Counted here are about 200,000 clones, around 82% occurring once; the ten biggest clones make up less than 6%. Input material: peripheral blood. These receptor sequences come from a woman in her 70s with acute or convalescent COVID-19. CDR3s include the opening cysteine and the closing phenylalanine or tryptophan. The D gene is left open where the match is weak. Size tells how often a clone was seen (once, few, many) or the class of an expanded clone, and some rows leave it out.

CDR3 DNA	CDR3 protein	D gene	V gene	clone size	J gene
TGTGCCAGCAGGCGACAGGGGGCCCGCAATCAGCCCCAGCATTTT	CASRRQGARNQPQHF	TRBD1	TRBV6-5	.	TRBJ1-5
TGTGCCAGCAGCCTTTTAGCGGGAGGACTCACCGGGGAGCTGTTTTTT	CASSLLAGGLTGELFF	TRBD2	TRBV7-8	.	TRBJ2-2
TGTGCCAGCTCGACTAGCGGGAATCCCTACGAGCAGTACTTC	CASSTSGNPYEQYF	TRBD2	TRBV11-1	.	TRBJ2-7
TGTGCCAGCAGCGTAGTGGCGGGGGTCGGTACAGATACGCAGTATTTT	CASSVVAGVGTDTQYF	TRBD2	TRBV9	.	TRBJ2-3
TGTGCCAGCAGTCACTACTCGGCCCTGCAAGGCAATGGCTACACCTTC	CASSHYSALQGNGYTF	.	TRBV28	.	TRBJ1-2
TGTGCCAGCAGCTCCCAGGGGTATGGCTACACCTTC	CASSSQGYGYTF	.	TRBV5-8	.	TRBJ1-2
TGTGCCAGCACCCCGGACAGGGTCAACGGGGAGCTGTTTTTT	CASTPDRVNGELFF	TRBD1	TRBV11-2	.	TRBJ2-2
TGTGCCAGCTCGCGAGAAAGTAATTCACCCCTCCACTTT	CASSRESNSPLHF	.	TRBV18	.	TRBJ1-6
TGTGCCAGCAGCTTTTCCGGGTATGGTACAGATACGCAGTATTTT	CASSFSGYGTDTQYF	.	TRBV7-3	once	TRBJ2-3
TGTGCCAGCAGCAATTCACTAGCACCTAGCACAGATACGCAGTATTTT	CASSNSLAPSTDTQYF	.	TRBV7-9	few	TRBJ2-3
TGTGCCAGCAGCTTAGGCGGAGGAGTGGACTATGGCTACACCTTC	CASSLGGGVDYGYTF	.	TRBV7-8	.	TRBJ1-2
TGTGCCAGCAGTCTATCACTAGCTTACGAGCAGTACTTC	CASSLSLAYEQYF	.	TRBV27	.	TRBJ2-7
TGCGCCAGCAGCCTCCCCGGGACAGAATCCAATGAGCAGTTCTTC	CASSLPGTESNEQFF	TRBD1	TRBV5-1	.	TRBJ2-1
TGTGCCAGCTCACGACTATGGACTAGCGGCAACCACAATGAGCAGTTCTTC	CASSRLWTSGNHNEQFF	TRBD2	TRBV18	.	TRBJ2-1
TGTGCCAGCAGTTCTCTCGGGACTAGCGGGAGGCGGTTCTTC	CASSSLGTSGRRFF	TRBD2	TRBV27	few	TRBJ2-1
TGTGCCATCAGTGAACTGCTAGCGGGAGGGGGCGAGACCCAGTACTTC	CAISELLAGGGETQYF	TRBD2	TRBV10-3	.	TRBJ2-5
TGTGCCAGTAGTATCCCCAGGGGACGGAACACCGGGGAGCTGTTTTTT	CASSIPRGRNTGELFF	.	TRBV19	.	TRBJ2-2
TGTGCCAGCAGCGCAGAGGGGGCGGGGGGCTACACCTTC	CASSAEGAGGYTF	TRBD1	TRBV28	.	TRBJ1-2
TGCGCCAGCAGCCAGACTAGCGGGAGGGTCTACGAGCAGTACTTC	CASSQTSGRVYEQYF	TRBD2	TRBV5-1	.	TRBJ2-7
TGCGCCAGCAGGACTAGACTAGACATCAATGAGCAGTTCTTC	CASRTRLDINEQFF	.	TRBV5-1	.	TRBJ2-1
TGTGCCAGCAGCTCAGCGGCTGAACTGGGGTCCTACAATGAGCAGTTCTTC	CASSSAAELGSYNEQFF	.	TRBV5-4	.	TRBJ2-1
TGTGCCAGCAGCTTCGACTTCGCAGATACGCAGTATTTT	CASSFDFADTQYF	.	TRBV7-9	.	TRBJ2-3
TGCGCCAGCAGCTTTCTCCCTAGCGGCCAAGAGACCCAGTACTTC	CASSFLPSGQETQYF	TRBD2	TRBV5-1	.	TRBJ2-5
TGTGCCAGCAGACCGACAGGGGTTCAAGATTCACCCCTCCACTTT	CASRPTGVQDSPLHF	TRBD1	TRBV7-9	.	TRBJ1-6
TGTGCCAGCAGAACTACAGGCCCCGGGGAGCTGTTTTTT	CASRTTGPGELFF	.	TRBV3-1/TRBV3-2	.	TRBJ2-2
TGCGCCAGCAGGTCCCGCAGGGAGGATGAGCAGTTCTTC	CASRSRREDEQFF	.	TRBV5-1	.	TRBJ2-1
TGTGCCAGCAGCCAAGATTGGACATCCCAAGGGGTCGAGCAGTACTTC	CASSQDWTSQGVEQYF	.	TRBV3-1/TRBV3-2	.	TRBJ2-7
TGTGCCAGCAGTTTACCCGGACAGGCGTATTACTTT	CASSLPGQAYYF	TRBD1	TRBV28	.	TRBJ1-1
TGTGCCAGCTCACCAAACAGACAGGGCTACGAGCAGTACTTC	CASSPNRQGYEQYF	TRBD1	TRBV18	.	TRBJ2-7
TGCGCCAGCAGCCAAGATTCTCCCGGTAGCACAGGTGAAAAACTGTTTTTT	CASSQDSPGSTGEKLFF	.	TRBV4-1	.	TRBJ1-4
TGTGCCAGCAGATCTACAGGGGGCTATGGCTACACCTTC	CASRSTGGYGYTF	TRBD1	TRBV5-4	.	TRBJ1-2
TGTGCCACTACCGGGGTGACCTACGAGCAGTACTTC	CATTGVTYEQYF	.	TRBV19	.	TRBJ2-7
TGTGCCAGCAGTTACGAGGGAGGGGGGCTTAACTATGGCTACACCTTC	CASSYEGGGLNYGYTF	.	TRBV6-6	.	TRBJ1-2
TGCGCCAGCAGCTTCGGACAGGGCCTCGGGGAGCAGTACTTC	CASSFGQGLGEQYF	TRBD1	TRBV5-1	.	TRBJ2-7
TGCGCCAGCAGCTTCAGCGGGGGTAGCACCGGGGAGCTGTTTTTT	CASSFSGGSTGELFF	TRBD2	TRBV5-1	once	TRBJ2-2
TGTGCCAGCAGCTTGGGCGCTGGAGGGAACATTCAGTACTTC	CASSLGAGGNIQYF	.	TRBV5-5	.	TRBJ2-4
TGTGCCAGCAGTTCACAGGCGCTCAGCACTGAAGCTTTCTTT	CASSSQALSTEAFF	.	TRBV27	.	TRBJ1-1
TGTGCCAGCAGTGAGGGACAGTTTAATGAAAAACTGTTTTTT	CASSEGQFNEKLFF	TRBD1	TRBV6-1	few	TRBJ1-4
TGTGCCTGGAGTAGGGGACAGGGCAACCTAGGCATGGTCTTC	CAWSRGQGNLGMVF	TRBD1	TRBV30	.	TRBJ2-1
TGTGCCAGTATTTTTCAGGGGTATAATTCACCCCTCCACTTT	CASIFQGYNSPLHF	.	TRBV19	.	TRBJ1-6
TGTGCCAGCATCCAGACAGGGGCAAGGTACAATGAGCAGTTCTTC	CASIQTGARYNEQFF	TRBD1	TRBV6-6	.	TRBJ2-1
TGTGCCCCACCCGCAGGGTGGGGAGGCTACACCTTC	CAPPAGWGGYTF	.	TRBV9	.	TRBJ1-2
TGTGCCATCAGAAGCCCGAGCTCCTACAATGAGCAGTTCTTC	CAIRSPSSYNEQFF	.	TRBV28	.	TRBJ2-1
TGTGCCAGTAGTAGATCCGGACAGACAAACTATGGCTACACCTTC	CASSRSGQTNYGYTF	.	TRBV19	.	TRBJ1-2
TGTGCCAGCAGTTACTTAGCGGGAGGGCCTGACACCGGGGAGCTGTTTTTT	CASSYLAGGPDTGELFF	TRBD2	TRBV6-2/TRBV6-3	once	TRBJ2-2
TGTGCCAGCAGTTGGACAGGGGTTGCGGGCCAGCCCCAGCATTTT	CASSWTGVAGQPQHF	TRBD1	TRBV28	once	TRBJ1-5
TGTGCCAGCAGTCCCACGGGACTAGCGGGAGGGCCATCCTACGAGCAGTACTTC	CASSPTGLAGGPSYEQYF	TRBD2	TRBV27	.	TRBJ2-7
TGTGCCAGCACGACTAGCGGGAGCCCGGGGGAGACCCAGTACTTC	CASTTSGSPGETQYF	TRBD2	TRBV11-2	.	TRBJ2-5
TGTGCCAGCAGGATAGACAGGGGTAACGCTGAAGCTTTCTTT	CASRIDRGNAEAFF	TRBD1	TRBV2	.	TRBJ1-1
TGTGCCAGCAGCGGGACTTTCAAACCCTACGAGCAGTACTTC	CASSGTFKPYEQYF	.	TRBV11-2	.	TRBJ2-7
TGTGCCAGCAGCGTAGGTCTAGCGCTGAATGAGCAGTTCTTC	CASSVGLALNEQFF	.	TRBV9	.	TRBJ2-1
TGTGCCAGCAGGCTACTAGTACCCGGGGAGCTGTTTTTT	CASRLLVPGELFF	.	TRBV6-5	.	TRBJ2-2
TGTGCCAGCAGTTCTACTAGGTCCACCGGGGAGCTGTTTTTT	CASSSTRSTGELFF	.	TRBV11-3	.	TRBJ2-2
TGTGCCTGGAGCCACGGAGGTGATACGCAGTATTTT	CAWSHGGDTQYF	.	TRBV30	.	TRBJ2-3